The 16 T cell receptor beta chains in this list originate from one sample, sequenced in a study of shared clonotypes between healthy human individuals. Assay: immunoSEQ multiplex PCR; the TCRdb copy retains only in-frame clones and omits some. The sample shows 400,000 to 600,000 clones, about three quarters of them seen only once. The sequenced sample consisted of PBMCs. These TCRs come from a woman aged 40 to 50 in good health. Some clones in this sample may be carry-over from other donors' samples.

The chain joins TRBV10-1 to TRBJ2-7, with 7 bases that match TRBD2. Germline CDR1 reads WNHNN; CDR2 reads SYGVQD (reference sequence). Trimming cost V 1 base and J 3 bases; bases outside gene matches: 9. The CDR3 is 16 amino acids. CDR3 in amino acids: CASSEYRGGKGYEQYF. DNA for the CDR3: TGCGCCAGCAGTGAGTATAGGGGAGGGAAAGGCTACGAGCAGTACTTC.

The chain recombines TRBV28 with TRBJ2-5; 8 bases are a match to TRBD2. The CDR3 has 15 amino acids. V lost 8 bases to trimming and J lost 5 bases; unmatched junction nucleotides: 13. Germline assignment: CDR1 MDHEN and CDR2 SYDVKM. The CDR3 is CASRGGGSPGETQYF. Written as DNA, the CDR3 is TGTGCCAGCCGGGGGGGCGGGTCCCCGGGGGAGACCCAGTACTTC.

This clone showed up just a few times. This chain uses TRBV28 with TRBJ1-1; TRBD1 agrees at 9 bases. Germline loops: CDR1 MDHEN, CDR2 SYDVKM. Unmatched junction bases numbered 6, after V lost 4 bases and J lost 3 bases. This CDR3 comprises 15 residues. DNA of the CDR3: TGTGCCAGCAGTTCAACAGGGGGCGTTTACACTGAAGCTTTCTTT. Encoded protein: CASSSTGGVYTEAFF.

In its sample, this clone was seen once. The J gene is TRBJ2-2, the V gene TRBV30, with D maybe TRBD1 (6 bases). Germline assignment: CDR1 GTSNPN and CDR2 SVGIG (reference sequence). Trimming removed 1 base at V and 4 bases at J, with 13 bases between. This CDR3 has 15 residues. The CDR3 bases are TGTGCCTGGAGTGGGCTCAGGGGCAGCACCGGGGAGCTGTTTTTT. As protein: CAWSGLRGSTGELFF.

This clone appeared many times. The rearrangement links TRBV5-4 to TRBJ2-1, with 9 nucleotides matching TRBD2. The CDR3 contains 16 residues. Germline-derived CDR1 and CDR2 are SGHNT and YYREEE (reference sequence). V was pared by 5 bases and J by 4 bases, with 10 bases of the junction left unmatched. The CDR3 coding sequence is TGTGCCAGCAGATCAACAAGCGGGAGGTCATACAATGAGCAGTTCTTC. This gives the protein CASRSTSGRSYNEQFF.

The V and J genes are TRBV18 and TRBJ2-6, with D possibly matching TRBD1 (5 bases). This CDR3 region has 16 residues. Germline assignment: CDR1 KGHSH and CDR2 LQKENI. Trimming took off 2 bases at V and 3 bases at J, with 11 bases between the two ends. The CDR3 spells CASSPRQGDGANVLTF. The CDR3, as DNA: TGTGCCAGCTCACCAAGGCAGGGCGATGGGGCCAACGTCCTGACTTTC.

This sequence joins TRBV15 and TRBJ2-7, with 7 bases that match TRBD2. J gave up 0 bases and V 5 bases, and 7 bases lay outside the gene matches. Germline CDR1 and CDR2: LNHNV and YYDKDF (reference sequence). This CDR3 has 15 amino acids. The CDR3 coding sequence is TGTGCCACCAGCCCTGAAGCGGGGCGCTCCTACGAGCAGTACTTC. It translates to CATSPEAGRSYEQYF.

The chain is built from TRBV5-4 and TRBJ2-5; 9 bases are shared with TRBD1. Germline CDR1 SGHNT, CDR2 YYREEE (reference sequence). After removal of 2 bases from V and 2 bases from J, the junction contained 4 bases not matched to a gene. The CDR3 has 15 amino acids. The CDR3 reads CASSLGTGPQETQYF. The CDR3 nucleotides are TGTGCCAGCAGCTTAGGGACAGGGCCTCAAGAGACCCAGTACTTC. Using reference TRBV5-4 and TRBJ2-5 for the parts outside the CDR3, the full variable domain is ETGVTQSPTHLIKTRGQQVTLRCSSQSGHNTVSWYQQALGQGPQFIFQYYREEENGRGNFPPRFSGLQFPNYSSELNVNALELDDSALYLCASSLGTGPQETQYFGPGTRLLVL.

This clone was picked up one time. The V call is TRBV19, the J call TRBJ1-5; D may be TRBD1 (5 bases). The germline CDR1 and CDR2 sequences are LNHDA and SQIVND (reference sequence). CDR3 size: 13 residues. V lost 5 bases to trimming and J lost 6 bases, with 11 bases between them. The CDR3 sequence: CASSPSRGQPQHF. CDR3 bases: TGTGCCAGTAGTCCCTCGAGGGGTCAGCCCCAGCATTTT.

The chain joins TRBV19 to TRBJ2-7; D remains ambiguous. Germline V gene lookup returns CDR1 LNHDA and CDR2 SQIVND (reference sequence). This CDR3 spans 14 amino acids. Trimming pared 6 bases from V and 3 bases from J, leaving 15 bases between. The CDR3 sequence is CASRGWGRGYEQYF. Here the CDR3 DNA reads TGTGCCAGTAGGGGATGGGGTCGAGGCTACGAGCAGTACTTC.

The rearrangement uses TRBV7-2 and TRBJ2-1; TRBD2 agrees at 8 bases. This CDR3 has 15 amino acids. V lost 4 bases and J lost 3; bases outside the gene matches: 5. CDR1 is SGHTA, CDR2 FQGNSA, per germline. CDR3 DNA: TGTGCCAGCAGCTCGACCGGGACTAGCTACAATGAGCAGTTCTTC. Translation: CASSSTGTSYNEQFF.

The rearrangement uses TRBV10-3 and TRBJ2-5, with TRBD2 matching 14 bases. Germline V gene lookup returns CDR1 ENHRY and CDR2 SYGVKD. The CDR3 spans 16 residues. Trimming at V came to 6 bases and at J to 5 bases, leaving 8 bases not matched to a gene. The DNA for the CDR3 is TGTGCCATCAGGGAGCGACTAGCGGGAGGGGCGGAGACCCAGTACTTC. Protein product: CAIRERLAGGAETQYF.

V and J are TRBV5-1 and TRBJ2-3, with TRBD2 identical over 10 bases. V shed 4 bases and J 1 base; nucleotides not matched to a gene: 6. Germline loops: CDR1 SGHRS, CDR2 YFSETQ. The CDR3 sequence is 16 residues long. DNA for the CDR3: TGCGCCAGCAGCACCCGGACTAGCGGTGGCACAGATACGCAGTATTTT. It is translated as CASSTRTSGGTDTQYF.

This sequence joins TRBV6-1 and TRBJ1-1, with 7 positions matching TRBD1. The ends lost 3 bases at V and 1 base at J; junction bases unmatched: 11. The CDR3 sequence is 17 residues long. Germline assignment: CDR1 MNHNS and CDR2 SASEGT. The CDR3 loop reads CASSDRQGRSSNTEAFF. CDR3 nucleotides: TGTGCCAGCAGTGACCGACAGGGAAGATCTTCGAACACTGAAGCTTTCTTT.

This clone was found many times. The rearrangement uses TRBV7-2 and TRBJ2-7; 11 nucleotides match TRBD2. The V segment lost 5 bases and the J segment 2 bases; nucleotides outside the gene matches: 11. The CDR3 contains 17 residues. Germline V gene sequence: CDR1 SGHTA, CDR2 FQGNSA. CDR3 in DNA: TGTGCCAGCAGCAAGCGGGGGGGACTAGCGGTAACCTACGAGCAGTACTTC. It specifies CASSKRGGLAVTYEQYF.

The V gene is TRBV12-5, the J gene TRBJ2-1; 7 bases are shared with TRBD1. This CDR3 has 13 amino acids. Germline CDR1 LGHNT, CDR2 FRNRAP. The V and J ends lost 7 bases and 4 bases, in that order; junction bases with no gene match: 4. Written as DNA, the CDR3 is TGTGCTAGTGCCCGGGACAGTTACAATGAGCAGTTCTTC. Encoded protein: CASARDSYNEQFF.